These 27 T cell receptor beta chains were all obtained from the same sample, sequenced in a study of blood T cell repertoires in COVID-19. Using immunoSEQ multiplex PCR, the repertoire was profiled, and TCRdb retains in-frame clones only, with some absent. The repertoire holds about 240,000 clones, with roughly 77% as singletons. The sample was peripheral blood. The receptors were sampled from a woman aged 80 or older with acute or convalescent COVID-19.

This clone has a single count. The chain combines TRBV6-5 with TRBJ1-5; D uncertain. V dropped 6 bases and J dropped 6 bases, with 18 bases sitting between them. CDR1 and CDR2 from the germline V gene are MNHEY and SVGAGI. The CDR3 loop spans 15 amino acids. CDR3: CASRDFGQYGQPQHF. CDR3 in DNA: TGTGCCAGCAGGGACTTCGGGCAGTACGGTCAGCCCCAGCATTTT.

This chain connects TRBV6-2 or TRBV6-3 to TRBJ1-5; D may be TRBD1 (6 bases). Germline loops: CDR1 MNHEY, CDR2 SVGEGT. The germline V and J ends were trimmed by 7 bases and 0 bases, with 19 bases remaining between them. CDR3 length equals 17 residues. CDR3 loop: CASNPRGGDLSNQPQHF. Written as DNA, the CDR3 is TGTGCCAGCAACCCTAGGGGGGGCGATCTTAGCAATCAGCCCCAGCATTTT.

The gene calls are TRBV5-4 and TRBJ2-5; the match to TRBD2 covers 13 bases. Per the germline V gene, CDR1 is SGHNT and CDR2 is YYREEE (reference sequence). The CDR3 has 15 residues. The trim removed 3 bases at V and 3 bases at J, leaving 2 bases unmatched. The CDR3 bases are TGTGCCAGCAGCTCAGGACTAGCGGGGGAAGAGACCCAGTACTTC. It yields the protein CASSSGLAGEETQYF.

V usage is TRBV27 and J usage is TRBJ1-4; 7 bases align to TRBD1. The trim removed 5 bases at V and 8 bases at J, leaving 11 bases unmatched. Germline CDR1 MNHEY, CDR2 SMNVEV (reference sequence). CDR3 length: 15 residues. CDR3: CASSPRTGVREKLFF. CDR3 sequence (DNA): TGTGCCAGCAGTCCCCGGACAGGCGTTCGGGAAAAACTGTTTTTT.

The rearrangement uses TRBV2 and TRBJ2-1, with D perhaps TRBD1 (6 bases). Germline CDR1 reads SNHLY; CDR2 reads FYNNEI. V lost 7 bases and J lost 4, with 17 bases in between. This CDR3 is built from 15 residues. Written as DNA, the CDR3 is TGTGCCAGCACCGAACAGGGAAGAATGTACAATGAGCAGTTCTTC. Protein: CASTEQGRMYNEQFF.

V and J are TRBV19 and TRBJ2-3; TRBD2 matches 11 bases. There are 19 residues in the CDR3. Looked up from germline, CDR1 is LNHDA and CDR2 is SQIVND (reference sequence). V lost 3 bases and J lost 1; bases outside the gene matches: 12. This CDR3 reads CASSIRLAGTLIRTDTQYF. The CDR3 nucleotides are TGTGCCAGTAGTATCCGACTAGCGGGGACCCTCATACGCACAGATACGCAGTATTTT.

This clone was detected once. This sequence joins TRBV6-5 and TRBJ2-2; 9 bases are a match to TRBD1. V shed 7 bases, J shed 3 bases, and the junction held 6 bases outside the gene matches. This CDR3 contains 15 residues. In germline, CDR1 is MNHEY, CDR2 SVGAGI. The CDR3 DNA follows: TGTGCCAGCATTAGGGGACAGGGTGACACCGGGGAGCTGTTTTTT. Translation gives CASIRGQGDTGELFF.

The J gene is TRBJ2-7, the V gene TRBV5-1; D is undetermined. CDR1 and CDR2 (germline): SGHRS, YFSETQ. This CDR3 spans 12 amino acids. V was pared by 1 base and J by 5 bases, with 7 bases between. The CDR3 loop reads CASSLRFDEQYF. Written as DNA, the CDR3 is TGCGCCAGCAGCTTGCGGTTCGACGAGCAGTACTTC.

This sequence joins TRBV7-2 and TRBJ1-2; TRBD1 is a possible D gene (5 bases). This CDR3 contains 17 residues. Germline V CDR1 and CDR2: SGHTA, FQGNSA. V lost 5 bases and J lost 0, with 19 bases in between. The CDR3 DNA sequence: TGTGCCAGCAGCCCTCCGGGTAGGGGAAGGGCTAACTATGGCTACACCTTC. It is translated as CASSPPGRGRANYGYTF.

The chain joins TRBV2 to TRBJ1-1; possibly TRBD1 for D (5 bases). Per germline, CDR1 SNHLY and CDR2 FYNNEI. CDR3 length: 12 residues. V lost 4 bases to trimming and J lost 7 bases, with 10 bases between them. The CDR3 region has the DNA TGTGCCAGCAGTGCCTGGACAAGTGAAGCTTTCTTT. This encodes CASSAWTSEAFF.

This clone has a handful of counts. This chain uses TRBV27 with TRBJ2-2; D ambiguous. The ends were cut back, 6 bases at V and 0 bases at J, with 11 bases in the middle. This CDR3 contains 15 residues. Per the germline V gene, CDR1 is MNHEY and CDR2 is SMNVEV (reference sequence). For the CDR3, the DNA is TGTGCCAGCAGATTTTCACGAGCGAACACCGGGGAGCTGTTTTTT. Translation gives CASRFSRANTGELFF.

This rearrangement joins TRBV27 to TRBJ2-2; 9 positions agree with TRBD1. The germline V gene has CDR1 MNHEY and CDR2 SMNVEV (reference sequence). The CDR3 sequence is 16 residues long. Germline trimming cut 4 bases from V and 1 base from J; bases unmatched to any gene: 4. CDR3 coding DNA: TGTGCCAGCAGTTCCGGGACAGGGATGAACACCGGGGAGCTGTTTTTT. Encoded protein: CASSSGTGMNTGELFF.

This clone was found a few times. This chain uses TRBV27 with TRBJ1-2, with TRBD1 as a possible D gene (6 bases). The CDR3 consists of 17 residues. CDR1 and CDR2 from the germline V gene are MNHEY and SMNVEV (reference sequence). The V and J ends lost 5 bases and 0 bases respectively, with 19 bases between them. The DNA for the CDR3 is TGTGCCAGCAGTCAGCGACAGGCGAATCCGACTAACTATGGCTACACCTTC. Translated, it gives CASSQRQANPTNYGYTF.

This clone was observed at least ten times. The chain combines TRBV2 with TRBJ2-2, with 9 nucleotides matching TRBD1. V shed 6 bases, J shed 1 base, and the junction held 6 bases outside the gene matches. Looked up from germline, CDR1 is SNHLY and CDR2 is FYNNEI. This CDR3 is built from 16 residues. As DNA, the CDR3 is TGTGCCAGCAGCCTCGAGGGACAGGGGAACACCGGGGAGCTGTTTTTT. Amino acids: CASSLEGQGNTGELFF.

This chain uses TRBV18 with TRBJ1-2, with 12 bases fitting TRBD1. This CDR3 has 15 residues. Germline V gene data show CDR1 as KGHSH and CDR2 as LQKENI. Losses at the gene ends were 4 bases for V and 7 bases for J; bases not matched to a gene: 7. The CDR3 DNA follows: TGTGCCAGCTCACGACCCGGGACAGGGGGCCTTGGCTACACCTTC. It encodes CASSRPGTGGLGYTF. Full variable domain (rest looked up from reference TRBV18 and TRBJ1-2): NAGVMQNPRHLVRRRGQEARLRCSPMKGHSHVYWYRQLPEEGLKFMVYLQKENIIDESGMPKERFSAEFPKEGPSILRIQQVVRGDSAAYFCASSRPGTGGLGYTFGSGTRLTVV.

The chain couples TRBV5-1 to TRBJ1-4; no firm D call. Germline loops: CDR1 SGHRS, CDR2 YFSETQ. CDR3 length: 13 residues. Trimming stripped 0 bases from V and 8 bases from J, with 8 bases between. CDR3 in DNA: TGCGCCAGCAGCTTGGAATGGAGCGAAAAACTGTTTTTT. This codes for CASSLEWSEKLFF.

The chain has TRBV19 and TRBJ1-3; D might be TRBD1 (5 bases). The V and J ends lost 5 bases and 0 bases respectively, with 8 bases between them. Germline-derived CDR1 and CDR2 are LNHDA and SQIVND (reference sequence). There are 14 residues in the CDR3. CDR3 coding DNA: TGTGCCAGTAGTCGCGACAGCTCTGGAAACACCATATATTTT. Residues: CASSRDSSGNTIYF.

In its sample, this clone was seen many times. V and J are TRBV3-1 (or the pseudogene TRBV3-2) and TRBJ2-7; unclear D gene. The CDR3 loop spans 13 amino acids. Trimming removed 0 bases from V and 9 bases from J, with 12 bases in between. Germline V gives CDR1 LGHDT, CDR2 YNNKEL (reference sequence). The CDR3 loop is CASSQDPLRGQYF. In DNA form, the CDR3 reads TGTGCCAGCAGCCAAGATCCTCTTAGAGGGCAGTACTTC.

The V call is TRBV19, the J call TRBJ1-3; D is ambiguous. Germline CDR1 reads LNHDA; CDR2 reads SQIVND (reference sequence). The CDR3 is 17 amino acids. The V and J ends lost 0 bases and 0 bases respectively, with 12 bases between them. CDR3 DNA sequence: TGTGCCAGTAGTATAGATCGTCCCTACGCCTCTGGAAACACCATATATTTT. Amino acids: CASSIDRPYASGNTIYF. Drawing the rest from reference TRBV19 and TRBJ1-3, the complete variable domain is DGGITQSPKYLFRKEGQNVTLSCEQNLNHDAMYWYRQDPGQGLRLIYYSQIVNDFQKGDIAEGYSVSREKKESFPLTVTSAQKNPTAFYLCASSIDRPYASGNTIYFGEGSWLTVV.

This clone was detected once. The rearrangement links TRBV11-2 to TRBJ1-2, with a possible D match to TRBD1 (5 bases). V was pared by 4 bases and J by 7 bases, with 13 bases between. This CDR3 contains 13 residues. Germline assignment: CDR1 SGHAT and CDR2 FQNNGV. The CDR3 DNA follows: TGTGCCAGCAGCTCCTACAGGATTGGTGGCTACACCTTC. This translates into CASSSYRIGGYTF.

This clone has only a few counts. CDR3 sequence reads: CASSLERQGELFF. The CDR3 coding sequence is TGTGCCAGCAGCTTAGAGCGACAGGGGGAGCTGTTTTTT. The chain employs TRBV7-2 and TRBJ2-2; TRBD1 might be the D (5 bases). The V and J ends lost 1 base and 8 bases respectively, with 8 bases between them. CDR3 length: 13 amino acids. CDR1 and CDR2 from the germline V gene are SGHTA and FQGNSA.

Only one count was recorded for this clone. This chain uses TRBV7-2 with TRBJ2-7; TRBD2 might be the D (5 bases). CDR3 size: 16 residues. V gave up 1 base and J gave up 3 bases, with 16 bases separating them. Germline V gene data show CDR1 as SGHTA and CDR2 as FQGNSA. CDR3 amino acids: CASSLGAASQHYEQYF. The DNA of the CDR3 is TGTGCCAGCAGCTTAGGGGCCGCTAGCCAACACTACGAGCAGTACTTC.

The chain links TRBV19 to TRBJ1-6; 11 nucleotides agree with TRBD1. J was trimmed by 11 bases and V by 5 bases; bases with no gene match: 8. CDR1 is LNHDA, CDR2 SQIVND, per germline (reference sequence). The CDR3 runs 15 residues. The CDR3 region has the DNA TGTGCCAGTAGTCCGGGGACAGGGGGTAAGCCACCCCTCCACTTT. Translating gives CASSPGTGGKPPLHF.

This clone appeared many times. The genes are TRBV19 and TRBJ1-2, with 7 nucleotides matching TRBD1. Trimming took 9 bases from V and 6 from J; bases not matched to a gene: 22. This CDR3 is built from 17 residues. Per the germline V gene, CDR1 is LNHDA and CDR2 is SQIVND (reference sequence). The CDR3 DNA sequence: TGTGCCAGCGGGACCGGGACAGTCAGAAGAGGTTGGGATGGCTACACCTTC. Its translation is CASGTGTVRRGWDGYTF.

This clone was recorded only once. The CDR3 region has the DNA TGCAGTGCTAGTTTCGATTCAGGCCCAGGGGGTCCGCAGTATTTT. It encodes CSASFDSGPGGPQYF. The rearrangement uses TRBV20-1 and TRBJ2-3; TRBD1 matches 7 bases. J was trimmed by 10 bases and V by 3 bases; bases with no gene match: 16. The CDR3 runs to 15 residues. CDR1 is DFQATT and CDR2 is SNEGSKA in the germline V gene (reference sequence).

The rearrangement links TRBV5-1 to TRBJ2-3; 10 nucleotides align to TRBD2. In germline, CDR1 is SGHRS, CDR2 YFSETQ. The CDR3 is 16 residues long. The V gene end was trimmed by 0 bases and the J gene end by 3 bases; junction bases not matched to a gene: 4. The CDR3 nucleotides read TGCGCCAGCAGCTTGGCCTCTAGCGGGGGAACAGATACGCAGTATTTT. It translates to CASSLASSGGTDTQYF.

The rearrangement uses TRBV5-4 and TRBJ2-5; 12 positions agree with TRBD2. V dropped 0 bases and J dropped 1; count of bases not matched to a gene: 1. Germline CDR1 and CDR2: SGHNT and YYREEE (reference sequence). This CDR3 is 16 amino acids long. The CDR3 DNA is TGTGCCAGCAGCTTGGCTAGCGGGAGGGGCCAAGAGACCCAGTACTTC. It codes for CASSLASGRGQETQYF.